Following are 14 T cell receptor beta chains from one sample sequenced in a study of blood T cell repertoires in COVID-19. Assay used: immunoSEQ multiplex PCR; TCRdb lists only in-frame clones, some missing. Found here are 390,000 or so clones, 75% to 90% of them singletons; the top ten hold over 0.95%. Material: PBMCs or T cells enriched from blood (not recorded which). The receptors were sampled from a man younger than 30 who had recovered from COVID-19.

This chain uses TRBV11-2 with TRBJ1-1, with D tentatively TRBD1 (5 bases). Trimming removed 1 base from V and 0 bases from J, with 12 bases in between. CDR3 length equals 16 residues. Germline V gene data show CDR1 as SGHAT and CDR2 as FQNNGV. CDR3 sequence: CASSLVPQGLNTEAFF. The CDR3 coding sequence is TGTGCCAGCAGCTTAGTCCCCCAGGGATTGAACACTGAAGCTTTCTTT.

The chain recombines TRBV5-6 with TRBJ2-7; D not resolved. Trimming removed 2 bases at V and 1 base at J, with 16 bases between. Germline V CDR1 and CDR2: SGHDT, YYEEEE. This CDR3 region has 16 residues. CDR3 sequence reads: CASSFPYLKLSYEQYF. The DNA of the CDR3 is TGTGCCAGCAGCTTTCCGTACTTGAAATTATCCTACGAGCAGTACTTC.

The chain has TRBV19 and TRBJ2-2, with D maybe TRBD1 (6 bases). V was cut by 4 bases and J by 1 base, with 7 bases left in between. CDR1 is LNHDA, CDR2 SQIVND, per germline (reference sequence). The CDR3 totals 14 residues. The chain's CDR3 is CASSRGQNTGELFF. The CDR3 bases are TGTGCCAGTAGTAGGGGACAGAACACCGGGGAGCTGTTTTTT.

The V gene is TRBV29-1, the J gene TRBJ2-1, with D tentatively TRBD2 (6 bases). Germline CDR1 and CDR2: SQVTM and ANQGSEA. This CDR3 contains 14 residues. V lost 3 bases and J 2 bases, leaving 11 bases between the germline ends. DNA for the CDR3: TGCAGCGTTGACGTACGCGGGGCCTACAATGAGCAGTTCTTC. It encodes CSVDVRGAYNEQFF.

The chain employs TRBV2 and TRBJ2-1, with D possibly being TRBD2 (6 bases). CDR1 is SNHLY and CDR2 is FYNNEI in the germline V gene. V lost 5 bases and J lost 0, with 11 bases in between. The CDR3 is made up of 15 amino acids. This CDR3 reads CASSTDYLSYNEQFF. The CDR3 DNA follows: TGTGCCAGCAGTACGGACTACCTCTCCTACAATGAGCAGTTCTTC.

V gene TRBV2 combines with J gene TRBJ2-7; the D gene is possibly TRBD1 (6 bases). V was clipped by 8 bases and J by 5 bases, with 19 bases between them. The CDR3 runs 14 residues. Germline CDR1 and CDR2: SNHLY and FYNNEI. The CDR3, as DNA: TGTGCCAGCCTGGGGGCAGGGTTGTCCCACGAGCAGTACTTC. Amino acids: CASLGAGLSHEQYF. Together with reference TRBV2 and TRBJ2-7, the CDR3 gives the full variable domain: EPEVTQTPSHQVTQMGQEVILRCVPISNHLYFYWYRQILGQKVEFLVSFYNNEISEKSEIFDDQFSVERPDGSNFTLKIRSTKLEDSAMYFCASLGAGLSHEQYFGPGTRLTVT.

The rearrangement joins TRBV7-9 to TRBJ2-1; D may be TRBD2 (5 bases). The CDR3 totals 16 residues. Trimming shortened V by 2 bases and J by 0 bases, and 11 bases separated the two germline ends. The germline gives CDR1 SEHNR, CDR2 FQNEAQ (reference sequence). Here the CDR3 reads CASSLFVGSSYNEQFF. The CDR3 DNA is TGTGCCAGCAGCTTATTTGTAGGGAGCTCCTACAATGAGCAGTTCTTC.

The chain carries TRBV18 and TRBJ2-5; weak D call: TRBD1 (6 bases). Trimming took 6 bases from V and 6 from J, leaving 23 bases between them. The CDR3 is 16 amino acids. The V gene's germline CDR1 is KGHSH and CDR2 LQKENI. The CDR3 is CASSEFFRTGTKTQYF. As DNA, the CDR3 is TGTGCCAGCTCCGAATTTTTTCGAACAGGGACCAAGACCCAGTACTTC.

The rearrangement uses TRBV12-3 or TRBV12-4 and TRBJ1-2, with a possible D match to TRBD1 (5 bases). The CDR3 runs 13 residues. V lost 10 bases and J 4 bases, leaving 16 bases between the germline ends. The chain's CDR3 is CATSLQVSYGYTF. The CDR3 nucleotides read TGTGCCACCAGCCTACAGGTTTCCTATGGCTACACCTTC.

The chain couples TRBV6-2 or TRBV6-3 to TRBJ1-2; 11 nucleotides agree with TRBD1. The CDR3 totals 15 residues. Trimming at V came to 4 bases and at J to 4 bases, leaving 5 bases not matched to a gene. CDR1 MNHEY and CDR2 SVGEGT come from the germline V gene. The CDR3 nucleotides are TGTGCCAGCAGTTCCCGGACAGGGGGCTCCTATGGCTACACCTTC. Amino acids: CASSSRTGGSYGYTF.

V gene TRBV27 combines with J gene TRBJ2-7; perhaps TRBD2 as D (6 bases). This CDR3 spans 15 amino acids. CDR1 and CDR2 (germline): MNHEY, SMNVEV (reference sequence). V was cut by 1 base and J by 7 bases, with 17 bases left in between. For the CDR3, the DNA is TGTGCCAGCAGTTTATATGCAGGAGGGGATGGGGAGCAGTACTTC. Its protein product is CASSLYAGGDGEQYF.

The chain joins TRBV9 to TRBJ2-1; 11 positions agree with TRBD2. J lost 4 bases, V lost 0 bases, and 3 bases had no gene match. The length of the CDR3 is 16 residues. In germline, CDR1 is SGDLS, CDR2 YYNGEE. The CDR3 DNA sequence: TGTGCCAGCAGCGTAGCTACTAGCGGGGGATACAATGAGCAGTTCTTC. Translation: CASSVATSGGYNEQFF.

This chain uses TRBV19 with TRBJ1-1; D ambiguous. The CDR3 loop spans 13 amino acids. V was pared by 6 bases and J by 3 bases, with 11 bases between. CDR1 and CDR2 from the germline V gene are LNHDA and SQIVND (reference sequence). The CDR3 region is CASRERRDTEAFF. The CDR3 DNA follows: TGTGCCAGTAGGGAGAGGAGGGACACTGAAGCTTTCTTT.

CDR3 sequence reads: CASTEFGQAGNSPLHF. CDR3 DNA sequence: TGTGCCAGCACCGAATTCGGACAGGCAGGCAATTCACCCCTCCACTTT. The chain couples TRBV27 to TRBJ1-6, with 7 bases identical to TRBD1. Germline-derived CDR1 and CDR2 are MNHEY and SMNVEV (reference sequence). CDR3 length equals 16 residues. Trimming took 7 bases from V and 7 from J; bases not matched to a gene: 13.